The following is a T cell receptor beta chain sequence with its context. The data derive from a study of T cell changes during pregnancy in multiple sclerosis. Sequencing used immunoSEQ multiplex PCR; TCRdb keeps in-frame clones, though not all of them. Among tens of thousands of clones, 75% to 90% were seen once, and the ten largest hold approximately 3.4%. In germline, CDR1 is SGHAT, CDR2 FQNNGV. The CDR3 spans 15 residues. J gave up 2 bases and V 5 bases, and 3 bases lay outside the gene matches. Sample: CD4+ T cells from peripheral blood mononuclear cells, taken in the first trimester of pregnancy. This receptor was taken from a female donor in good health, enrolled as a control in a pregnancy study. The chain has TRBV11-2 and TRBJ2-6; TRBD1 matches 7 bases. CDR3 DNA: TGTGCCAGCAGCCAGGGACAGCCTGGGGCCAACGTCCTGACTTTC. Amino acid sequence: CASSQGQPGANVLTF.